Following are 2 T cell receptor beta chains from one sample sequenced in a study of T cell changes during pregnancy in multiple sclerosis (dated by TCRdb to the late 2010s). The library came from the immunoSEQ multiplex PCR assay. TCRdb stores this immuneACCESS table with in-frame sequences only. Part of the clones is absent; in the studies checked, under half of the shortfall reflects unresolved V genes, and no reason is known for the rest. The sample contains under 50,000 clones, approximately 94% of them found a single time. Jointly, the top ten make up 4% to 5.5% of the sample. The specimen comprised CD8+ T cells from peripheral blood mononuclear cells, sampled in the first trimester of pregnancy. The origin of the receptors is a female donor with multiple sclerosis, enrolled in a pregnancy study.

The chain recombines TRBV9 with TRBJ2-7; 7 nucleotides line up with TRBD1. The CDR3 extends over 15 amino acids. V shed 3 bases, J shed 3 bases, and the junction held 9 bases outside the gene matches. From germline, CDR1 is SGDLS and CDR2 YYNGEE. The CDR3 sequence is CASSAGDSRYYEQYF. In DNA, the CDR3 is TGTGCCAGCAGCGCCGGGGACAGTCGTTACTACGAGCAGTACTTC. The whole variable domain, filled in from reference TRBV9 and TRBJ2-7, reads DSGVTQTPKHLITATGQRVTLRCSPRSGDLSVYWYQQSLDQGLQFLIQYYNGEERAKGNILERFSAQQFPDLHSELNLSSLELGDSALYFCASSAGDSRYYEQYFGPGTRLTVT.

A single count supports this clone. V usage is TRBV5-1 and J usage is TRBJ1-1, with TRBD1 identical over 11 bases. Germline loops: CDR1 SGHRS, CDR2 YFSETQ. The J segment lost 0 bases and the V segment lost 4 bases, leaving 14 bases of the junction unmatched. This CDR3 spans 19 amino acids. CDR3 bases: TGCGCCAGCAGCCTGGGTATGTGGACAGGGGGCGGCATGAACACTGAAGCTTTCTTT. Encoded protein: CASSLGMWTGGGMNTEAFF.